This T cell receptor beta chain was found in a study of blood T cells in healthy people across ages. A second PCR, run for about 7 to 11 cycles, used a sample-barcoded 5' primer plus a J-beta primer mix. TCRdb ran MiXCR on the 5' RACE reads and lists one entry per CDR3 protein. The profile shows hundreds of thousands of distinct CDR3 sequences, around 49% of them singletons. The CDR3 runs to 15 residues. Per germline, CDR1 SGHRS and CDR2 YFSETQ. The V end was cut by 0 bases, the J end by 5 bases, with 13 bases between. The sample consisted of blood. The sequence derives from a woman aged 55-70 years in good health. The rearrangement links TRBV5-1 to TRBJ2-3; D unclear. Written as DNA, the CDR3 is TGCGCCAGCAGCTTGGGGGGTGGAAATGAAGATACGCAGTATTTT. It is translated as CASSLGGGNEDTQYF.